Here is one T cell receptor beta chain with its context. There is no known antigen for this receptor. No base quality information exists; no much larger clone differs at one position. The sample carries other DNA sequences with the same CDR3. The High Capacity cDNA Reverse Transcription Kit was used to reverse transcribe all of the isolated RNA, meaning that expressed TCRB transcripts were what got sequenced. Naive, central memory and regulatory T cell samples underwent deep immunoSEQ sequencing, averaging around 4 million total reads per sample. Sorted cells were lysed in RLT buffer, and RNA was extracted using DNase-treated RNeasy Micro or Mini kits according to cell number. Each cell subset was processed separately to prevent cross-contamination, with patient and healthy donor samples processed together. TCRB sequences were amplified from cDNA with the immunoSEQ multiplex PCR, producing 87-bp fragments spanning the CDR3 region. The amplicons were sequenced using the Illumina HiSeq platform. In the original analysis: Synthetic template baselines were used to correct PCR bias computationally, reads within Hamming distance 2 were collapsed, and singletons that could not be merged were discarded. By aligning reads against IMGT, V, D and J genes, CDR3 length, and insertions or deletions at six rearrangement sites were assigned. Within each subset, clonotype counts were normalized to sorted cell number, after which true diversity and Gini coefficients were computed with the tcR R package. The overlap coefficient, calculated on TCRB nucleotide sequences, was used to measure repertoire sharing. TCRdb mirrors the immuneACCESS table, restricted to in-frame sequences. Some clones are absent from its copies; in checked studies, under half trace to an unresolved V gene, and the reason for the others is unknown. The D gene and trimming were derived from the DNA, and the V and J assignments and clone size from that table. The sample records some 190,000 clones, under 9.5% of which are singletons. Together, the top ten hold under 0.6% of the sample.

A single peripheral blood draw of roughly 0.11 L on average was collected from each donor into heparinised tubes. A BD FACSAria II was used to sort naive, central memory, regulatory and stem cell-like memory CD4+ T cells with a panel that included CD45RO, CCR7, CD25, CD127, CD95 and CD27. Purity was above 98% for every sorted population. PBMCs were isolated right away by Lymphoprep density gradient centrifugation and were stained directly, without culture. To minimize batch effects, samples were stained and sorted in pairs, one healthy donor with one patient per experiment. These data come from a study of beta chain features in type 1 diabetes (dated by TCRdb to 2017 to 2018). About the investigation overall: Mean age, gender distribution, total cell number and subset yield were not different between patients and healthy donors. A total of roughly 100 million sorted cells were examined across all samples, and a strong correlation was observed between cell number per subset and RNA yield. The study compared the TCRB repertoires of sorted circulating CD4+ T cell subsets in recently diagnosed type 1 diabetes patients with those in matched healthy donors. Regulatory and stem cell-like memory subsets were obtained from only 8 patients and about eight healthy donors, while naive and central memory subsets were obtained from all 28 donors.

General conclusions and limits of the study: Because cDNA was sequenced instead of genomic DNA, highly expressing activated cells could be over-represented, though the groups showed no difference in activation or CD3 levels. In all four CD4+ subsets, TCRB CDR3 length was moderately but significantly shorter in type 1 diabetes patients. HLA sub-analyses involved small numbers of individuals, so any influence of HLA type on TCRB rearrangement remained unresolved. Fewer insertions and more nucleotide deletions at VDJ recombination sites were observed in patients with type 1 diabetes, implying thymic rearrangement abnormalities. The naive, central memory and regulatory TCRB repertoires appeared to resemble one another more closely among patients than among healthy donors. PCR may preferentially amplify shorter templates, but because patient and control samples were amplified and corrected together, any resulting skew would affect both groups equally.

The CDR3 has 13 amino acids, counting the end cysteine and phenylalanine. Only the CDR3 DNA is retained, 39 bases long and in frame from the first base. Based on the germline V gene (reference sequence), the CDR1 and CDR2 sequences are LNHNV and YYDKDF. The V and J ends are trimmed by 0 bases and 4 bases, leaving 7 bases between them. Rearrangement joined TRBV15 to TRBJ2-7, with TRBD1 tentatively as D gene (5 bases match). The TCR was taken from a man between 18 and 35 years old with type 1 diabetes. Sequencing was carried out using central memory CD4+ T cells from blood. The CDR3 protein: CATSRDTGYEQYF. The nucleotide sequence reads TGTGCCACCAGCAGAGATACAGGATACGAGCAGTACTTC.